This T cell receptor (beta chain) was sequenced for a study of blood T cell repertoires in COVID-19. Study-wide context: Acute and convalescent COVID-19 samples came from the United States, Italy and Spain. From T cells, B-cell-depleted T cells, or PBMCs came the material, which was cDNA or gDNA.

Original analysis: For nucleated cells, counts were estimated from reference gene primer amplification. Produced via immunoSEQ multiplex PCR; TCRdb's table is partial and in-frame only. V and J calls plus clone size are reproduced from that table; the DNA served to infer D and trimming. The sample has about 250,000 clones; around 88% are singletons. CDR1 is SGHRS and CDR2 is YFSETQ in the germline V gene. V was clipped by 2 bases and J by 3 bases; unmatched bases: 6. The CDR3 covers 16 residues. The origin of this receptor is a man older than 75 with acute or convalescent COVID-19. V and J are TRBV5-1 and TRBJ1-2, with 11 nucleotides matching TRBD1. Sample: peripheral blood. CDR3 sequence (DNA): TGCGCCAGCAGCTTCACAGGGACAGGGGGGGACTATGGCTACACCTTC. Protein product: CASSFTGTGGDYGYTF.